This is a list of T cell receptor beta chains from one sample in a study of T cell responses to AZD1222 COVID-19 vaccine. The assay was immunoSEQ multiplex PCR, and TCRdb's table has in-frame clones only and misses some. The data show approximately 160,000 clones, under 95% seen once. The source was peripheral blood, collected on day 0 of AZD1222 vaccination. These receptors all come from an adult in good health. The conserved cysteine and the conserved F or W are not part of the CDR3 here.

j_call,v_call,cdr3_aa
TRBJ2-2,TRBV7-3,ASSPLGGSGTGELF
TRBJ2-5,TRBV28,ASSFMGQSKETQY
TRBJ1-4,TRBV7-9,ASSFWGGGNEKLF
TRBJ2-5,TRBV5-5,ASSWDIQETQY
TRBJ1-2,TRBV4-3,ASSQDRGLNYGYT
TRBJ2-7,TRBV28,ASTGEDSGNLRSHEQY
TRBJ2-7,TRBV2,ASQDSGGTYEQY
TRBJ2-7,TRBV28,ASSLGTLGTYEQY
TRBJ1-1,TRBV7-2,ASSLRTPRQGGNTEAF
TRBJ1-1,TRBV18,ASSPWGRNTEAF
TRBJ2-7,TRBV19,ASSIGLAGGGYEQY
TRBJ2-1,TRBV18,ASSPTSTMNEQF
TRBJ2-7,TRBV9,ASSPGGVAGVEQY
TRBJ2-1,TRBV11-3,ASSPPTGGTYNEQF
TRBJ2-2,TRBV5-8,ASSPPRTGAITGELF
TRBJ2-7,TRBV28,ASRLGTGGYEQY
TRBJ1-3,TRBV19,ASSLQGARGNTIY
TRBJ2-2,TRBV5-1,ASLSGTGAGELF
TRBJ1-2,TRBV19,ASSIDLVANYGYT
TRBJ2-3,TRBV5-1,ASSSDKGADTQY
TRBJ2-1,TRBV9,ASSVKAGVVYNEQF
TRBJ1-4,TRBV24-1,AIKRAFLLRTNEKLF
TRBJ1-1,TRBV4-1,ASSQGDRKREAF
TRBJ2-7,TRBV6-5,ASASGALREQY
TRBJ1-1,TRBV6-2/TRBV6-3,ASSYSGLKVWLGTEAF
TRBJ2-2,TRBV5-5,ASSLDSGYTGELF
TRBJ2-2,TRBV10-1,ASSDFKGSASGSISTGGELF
TRBJ2-3,TRBV4-3,ASSQGNGPDTQY
TRBJ1-1,TRBV3-1/TRBV3-2,ASSQRTGTEAF
TRBJ1-1,TRBV28,ASSLTGFGDAEAF
TRBJ2-7,TRBV28,ASRPQLAGVYEQY
TRBJ1-2,TRBV5-4,ASSLYDRGLYGYT